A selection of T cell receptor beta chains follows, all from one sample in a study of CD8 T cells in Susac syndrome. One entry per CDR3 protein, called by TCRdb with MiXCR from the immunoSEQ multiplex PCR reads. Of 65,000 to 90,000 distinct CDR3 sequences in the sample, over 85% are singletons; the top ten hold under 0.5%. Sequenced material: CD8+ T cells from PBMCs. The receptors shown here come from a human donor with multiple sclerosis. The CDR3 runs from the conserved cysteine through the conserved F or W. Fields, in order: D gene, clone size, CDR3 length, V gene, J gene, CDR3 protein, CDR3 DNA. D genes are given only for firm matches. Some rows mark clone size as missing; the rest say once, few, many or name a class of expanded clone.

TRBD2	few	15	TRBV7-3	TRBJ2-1	CASSLTSGGYNEQFF	TGTGCCAGCAGCTTGACTAGCGGGGGGTACAATGAGCAGTTCTTC
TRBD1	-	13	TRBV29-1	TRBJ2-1	CSVEGQGNNEQFF	TGCAGCGTTGAGGGACAGGGGAACAATGAGCAGTTCTTC
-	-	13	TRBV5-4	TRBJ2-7	CASSLASSYEQYF	TGTGCCAGCAGCTTGGCCAGCTCCTACGAGCAGTACTTC
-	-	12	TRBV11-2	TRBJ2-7	CASSPSSDEQYF	TGTGCCAGCAGCCCCTCCTCGGATGAGCAGTACTTC
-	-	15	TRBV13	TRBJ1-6	CASSLDPRGNSPLHF	TGTGCCAGCAGCCTAGACCCCAGGGGTAATTCACCCCTCCACTTT
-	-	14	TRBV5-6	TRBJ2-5	CASSLKIGEETQYF	TGTGCCAGCAGCTTAAAGATAGGGGAAGAGACCCAGTACTTC
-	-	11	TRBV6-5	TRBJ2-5	CASRTQGTQYF	TGTGCCAGCAGAACCCAGGGGACCCAGTACTTC
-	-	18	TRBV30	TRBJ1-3	CAWSGIIQGALSGNTIYF	TGTGCCTGGAGTGGAATAATTCAGGGAGCCCTCTCTGGAAACACCATATATTTT
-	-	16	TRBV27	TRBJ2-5	CASSAPGLPGQETQYF	TGTGCCAGCAGTGCCCCGGGCCTCCCAGGGCAAGAGACCCAGTACTTC
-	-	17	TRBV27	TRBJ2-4	CASSRYRGTLAKNIQYF	TGTGCCAGCAGCCGCTATAGGGGGACCTTAGCCAAAAACATTCAGTACTTC
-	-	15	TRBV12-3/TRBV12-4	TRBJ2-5	CASSLSTRFQETQYF	TGTGCCAGCAGTTTAAGCACAAGATTCCAAGAGACCCAGTACTTC
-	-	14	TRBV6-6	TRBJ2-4	CASSQGGAKNIQYF	TGTGCCAGCAGTCAGGGGGGAGCCAAAAACATTCAGTACTTC
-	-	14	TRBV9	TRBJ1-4	CASSVGGRDEKLFF	TGTGCCAGCAGCGTAGGAGGGCGCGATGAAAAACTGTTTTTT
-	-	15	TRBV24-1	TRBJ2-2	CATSARELDTGELFF	TGTGCCACCAGCGCACGGGAGTTGGACACCGGGGAGCTGTTTTTT
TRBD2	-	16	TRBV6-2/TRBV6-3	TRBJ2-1	CASSLIRTSGSDEQFF	TGTGCCAGCAGTTTGATAAGAACTAGCGGGAGCGATGAGCAGTTCTTC
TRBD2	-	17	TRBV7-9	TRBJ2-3	CASSSSVAGFITDTQYF	TGTGCCAGCAGCTCTTCAGTAGCGGGATTTATCACAGATACGCAGTATTTT
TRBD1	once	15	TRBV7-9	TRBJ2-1	CASSLSQGAKNEQFF	TGTGCCAGCAGCTTATCACAGGGGGCGAAGAATGAGCAGTTCTTC
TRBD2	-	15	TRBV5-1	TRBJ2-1	CASSSFASGTNEQFF	TGCGCCAGCAGCTCCTTCGCTAGCGGGACCAATGAGCAGTTCTTC
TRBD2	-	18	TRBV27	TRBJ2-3	CASSLSKGAGGPADTQYF	TGTGCCAGCAGTTTATCGAAAGGAGCGGGAGGGCCTGCAGATACGCAGTATTTT
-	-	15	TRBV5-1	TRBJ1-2	CASSLEWGSVYGYTF	TGCGCCAGCAGCTTGGAGTGGGGATCCGTCTATGGCTACACCTTC
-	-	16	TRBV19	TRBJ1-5	CASRTFGGDSNQPQHF	TGTGCCAGTAGGACTTTTGGAGGAGATAGCAATCAGCCCCAGCATTTT
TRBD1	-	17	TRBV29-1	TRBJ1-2	CSVEDFGQAYSNYGYTF	TGCAGCGTTGAAGATTTCGGACAGGCGTATTCTAACTATGGCTACACCTTC
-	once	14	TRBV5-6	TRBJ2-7	CASSFGSDSYEQYF	TGTGCCAGCAGCTTCGGTTCAGACTCCTACGAGCAGTACTTC
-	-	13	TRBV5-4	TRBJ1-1	CASSRTPNTEAFF	TGTGCCAGCAGCAGGACACCGAACACTGAAGCTTTCTTT
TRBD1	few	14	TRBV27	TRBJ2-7	CASSPGTAGYEQYF	TGTGCCAGCAGTCCCGGGACAGCAGGTTACGAGCAGTACTTC
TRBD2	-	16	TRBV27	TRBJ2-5	CASSVYRGVRQETQYF	TGTGCCAGCAGTGTGTACCGGGGGGTCCGCCAGGAGACCCAGTACTTC
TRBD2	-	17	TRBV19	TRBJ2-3	CASSLRAGREVTDTQYF	TGTGCCAGTAGTCTCCGAGCGGGACGGGAGGTCACAGATACGCAGTATTTT
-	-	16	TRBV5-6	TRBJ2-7	CASSFPTGTAAYEQYF	TGTGCCAGCAGCTTCCCAACAGGGACCGCGGCCTACGAGCAGTACTTC
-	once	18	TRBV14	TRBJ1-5	CASSQDWGGTYSNQPQHF	TGTGCCAGCAGCCAAGATTGGGGGGGGACCTACAGCAATCAGCCCCAGCATTTT
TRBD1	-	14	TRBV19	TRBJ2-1	CASSQANRGNEQFF	TGTGCCAGTAGCCAGGCCAACAGGGGCAATGAGCAGTTCTTC
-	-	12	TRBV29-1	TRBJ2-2	CSVVDTTGELFF	TGCAGCGTTGTGGACACCACCGGGGAGCTGTTTTTT
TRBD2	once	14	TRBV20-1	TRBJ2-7	CSAREGLAFYEQYF	TGCAGTGCTAGAGAAGGACTAGCGTTCTACGAGCAGTACTTC
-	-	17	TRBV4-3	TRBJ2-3	CASNKPPVEGGPDTQYF	TGCGCCAGCAACAAGCCCCCAGTTGAAGGAGGCCCAGATACGCAGTATTTT
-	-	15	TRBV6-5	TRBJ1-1	CASSSSGEVNTEAFF	TGTGCCAGCAGTTCGTCGGGGGAAGTGAACACTGAAGCTTTCTTT
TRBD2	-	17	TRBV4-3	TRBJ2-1	CASSHSSGRGGRVEQFF	TGCGCCAGCAGCCATTCCTCCGGACGGGGGGGCCGAGTTGAGCAGTTCTTC
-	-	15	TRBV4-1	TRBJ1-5	CASSHEGGSNQPQHF	TGCGCCAGCAGCCATGAGGGAGGAAGCAATCAGCCCCAGCATTTT
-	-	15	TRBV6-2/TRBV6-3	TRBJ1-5	CASSFLGNSNQPQHF	TGTGCCAGCAGCTTTTTGGGAAATAGCAATCAGCCCCAGCATTTT
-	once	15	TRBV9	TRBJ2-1	CASSAPLQGSNEQFF	TGTGCCAGCAGCGCACCCTTACAGGGATCCAATGAGCAGTTCTTC
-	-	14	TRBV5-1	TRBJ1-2	CASSLEAVFRGYTF	TGCGCCAGCAGCTTGGAGGCAGTATTTCGAGGCTACACCTTC
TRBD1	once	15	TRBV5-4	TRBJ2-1	CASRDTGGDYNEQFF	TGTGCCAGCAGGGACACAGGGGGCGATTACAATGAGCAGTTCTTC
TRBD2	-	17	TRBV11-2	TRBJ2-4	CASSLGSTSGGGNIQYF	TGTGCCAGCAGCTTAGGAAGTACTAGCGGGGGAGGAAACATTCAGTACTTC
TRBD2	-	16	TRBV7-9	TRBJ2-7	CASSSPSGSPSYEQYF	TGTGCCAGCAGCTCGCCTAGCGGGAGCCCCTCCTACGAGCAGTACTTC